This TCR beta chain appears in the sequencing data of a study of vaccination and CD4 T cells after COVID-19. Comment on this clonotype: What it binds is unknown.

Treatment of the sample: approximately 10-day PBMC culture with coronavirus spike peptide pools or control peptides (ViraFEST assay). Trimming removed 6 bases at V and 0 bases at J, with 5 bases between. The CDR3 loop spans 12 amino acids. Germline lookup yields CDR1 ENHRY and CDR2 SYGVKD. Researchers used the Oncomine TCR Beta short-read assay to sequence DNA from cultured CD4+ T cells. One entry per CDR3 protein, called by TCRdb with MiXCR from the PCR reads. The repertoire holds tens of thousands of distinct CDR3 sequences, with 67% as singletons. V is TRBV10-3 and J is TRBJ1-1; D remains ambiguous. The sequence was obtained from a human donor who received a COVID-19 vaccine. The sequences come from CD4+ T cells from blood, cultured in vitro, collected after SARS-CoV-2 vaccination. The CDR3 nucleotides are TGTGCCATCAGGGCTATGAACACTGAAGCTTTCTTT. Residues: CAIRAMNTEAFF.